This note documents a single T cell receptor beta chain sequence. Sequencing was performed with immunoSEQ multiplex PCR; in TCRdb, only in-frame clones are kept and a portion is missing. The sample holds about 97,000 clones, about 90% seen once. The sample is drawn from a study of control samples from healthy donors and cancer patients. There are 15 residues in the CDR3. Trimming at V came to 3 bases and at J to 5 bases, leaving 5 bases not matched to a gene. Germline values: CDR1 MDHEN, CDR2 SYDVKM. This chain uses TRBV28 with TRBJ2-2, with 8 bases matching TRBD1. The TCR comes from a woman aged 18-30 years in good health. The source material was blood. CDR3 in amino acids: CASSFWQGATGELFF. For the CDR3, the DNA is TGTGCCAGCAGTTTTTGGCAGGGGGCGACCGGGGAGCTGTTTTTT. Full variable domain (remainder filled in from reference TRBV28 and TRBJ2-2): DVKVTQSSRYLVKRTGEKVFLECVQDMDHENMFWYRQDPGLGLRLIYFSYDVKMKEKGDIPEGYSVSREKKERFSLILESASTNQTSMYLCASSFWQGATGELFFGEGSRLTVL.